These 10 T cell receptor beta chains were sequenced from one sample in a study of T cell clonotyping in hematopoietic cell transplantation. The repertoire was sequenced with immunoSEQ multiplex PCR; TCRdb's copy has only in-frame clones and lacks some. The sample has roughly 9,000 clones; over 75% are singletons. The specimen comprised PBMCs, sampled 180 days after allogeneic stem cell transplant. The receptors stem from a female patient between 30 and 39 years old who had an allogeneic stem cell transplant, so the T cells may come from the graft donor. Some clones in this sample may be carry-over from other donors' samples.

The DNA for the CDR3 is TGTGCCAGCAGTCCTCTCTGGGACAGCTACGAGCAGTACTTC. Encoded protein: CASSPLWDSYEQYF. The chain combines TRBV6-5 with TRBJ2-7; TRBD1 matches 7 bases. V shed 5 bases and J 3 bases; nucleotides not matched to a gene: 7. The CDR3 runs to 14 residues. CDR1 is MNHEY, CDR2 SVGAGI, per germline.

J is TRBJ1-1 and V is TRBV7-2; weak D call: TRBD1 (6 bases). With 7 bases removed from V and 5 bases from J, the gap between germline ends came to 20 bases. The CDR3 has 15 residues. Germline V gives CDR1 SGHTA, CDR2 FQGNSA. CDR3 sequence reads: CASTVRGGENTEAFF. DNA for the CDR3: TGTGCCAGCACCGTAAGGGGGGGCGAGAATACTGAAGCTTTCTTT. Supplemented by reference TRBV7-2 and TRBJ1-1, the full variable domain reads GAGVSQSPSNKVTEKGKDVELRCDPISGHTALYWYRQSLGQGLEFLIYFQGNSAPDKSGLPSDRFSAERTGGSVSTLTIQRTQQEDSAVYLCASTVRGGENTEAFFGQGTRLTVV.

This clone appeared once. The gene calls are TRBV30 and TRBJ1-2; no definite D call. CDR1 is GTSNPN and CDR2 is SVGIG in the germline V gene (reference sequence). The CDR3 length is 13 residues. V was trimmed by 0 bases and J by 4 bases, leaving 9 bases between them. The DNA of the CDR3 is TGTGCCTGGAGTGTAATGGAGGCCTATGGCTACACCTTC. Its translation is CAWSVMEAYGYTF.

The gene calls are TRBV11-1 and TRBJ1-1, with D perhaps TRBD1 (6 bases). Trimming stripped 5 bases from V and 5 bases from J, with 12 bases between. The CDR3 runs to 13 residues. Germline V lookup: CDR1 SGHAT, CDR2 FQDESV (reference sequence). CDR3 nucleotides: TGTGCCAGCAGCCTACAGGGTAGGACTGAAGCTTTCTTT. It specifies CASSLQGRTEAFF. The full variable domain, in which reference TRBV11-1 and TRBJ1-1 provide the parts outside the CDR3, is EAEVAQSPRYKITEKSQAVAFWCDPISGHATLYWYRQILGQGPELLVQFQDESVVDDSQLPKDRFSAERLKGVDSTLKIQPAELGDSAMYLCASSLQGRTEAFFGQGTRLTVV.

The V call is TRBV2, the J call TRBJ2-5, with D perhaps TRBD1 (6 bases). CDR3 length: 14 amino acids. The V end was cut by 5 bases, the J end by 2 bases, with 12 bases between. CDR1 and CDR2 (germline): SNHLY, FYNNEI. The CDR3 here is CASSTNRVQETQYF. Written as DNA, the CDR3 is TGTGCCAGCAGTACGAACAGGGTTCAAGAGACCCAGTACTTC.

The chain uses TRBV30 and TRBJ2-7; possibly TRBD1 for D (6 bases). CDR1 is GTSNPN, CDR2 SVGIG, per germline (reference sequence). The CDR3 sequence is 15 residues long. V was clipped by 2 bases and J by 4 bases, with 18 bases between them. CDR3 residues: CAWSPTGTRYYEQYF. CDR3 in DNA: TGTGCCTGGAGTCCAACCGGGACACGCTATTACGAGCAGTACTTC.

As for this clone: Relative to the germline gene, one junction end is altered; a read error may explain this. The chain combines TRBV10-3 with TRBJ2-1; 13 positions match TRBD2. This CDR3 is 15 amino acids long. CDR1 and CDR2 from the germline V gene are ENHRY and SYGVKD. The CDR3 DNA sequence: TGCGCCATCAGTGGACTAGCGGGGGCAATCAGTGAGCAGTTCTTC. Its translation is CAISGLAGAISEQFF.

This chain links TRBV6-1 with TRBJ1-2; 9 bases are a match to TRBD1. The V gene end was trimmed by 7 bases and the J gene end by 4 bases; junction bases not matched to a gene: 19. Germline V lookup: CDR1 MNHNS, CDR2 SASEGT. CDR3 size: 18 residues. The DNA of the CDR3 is TGTGCCAGCACTAAAGCGTGGGACAGGGTAGCCCTAGGCTATGGCTACACCTTC. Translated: CASTKAWDRVALGYGYTF.

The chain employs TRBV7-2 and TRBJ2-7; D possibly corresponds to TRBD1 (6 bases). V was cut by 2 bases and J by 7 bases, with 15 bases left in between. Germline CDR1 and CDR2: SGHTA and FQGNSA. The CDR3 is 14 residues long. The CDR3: CASSLRTVSREQYF. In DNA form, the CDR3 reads TGTGCCAGCAGCTTAAGGACAGTCTCGAGGGAGCAGTACTTC.

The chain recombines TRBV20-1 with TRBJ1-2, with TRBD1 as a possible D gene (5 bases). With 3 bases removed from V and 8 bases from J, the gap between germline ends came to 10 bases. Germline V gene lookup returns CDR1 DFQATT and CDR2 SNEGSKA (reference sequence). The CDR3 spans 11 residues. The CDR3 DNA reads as TGCAGTGCTAGGACAGTTGGAGGCTACACCTTC. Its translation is CSARTVGGYTF.